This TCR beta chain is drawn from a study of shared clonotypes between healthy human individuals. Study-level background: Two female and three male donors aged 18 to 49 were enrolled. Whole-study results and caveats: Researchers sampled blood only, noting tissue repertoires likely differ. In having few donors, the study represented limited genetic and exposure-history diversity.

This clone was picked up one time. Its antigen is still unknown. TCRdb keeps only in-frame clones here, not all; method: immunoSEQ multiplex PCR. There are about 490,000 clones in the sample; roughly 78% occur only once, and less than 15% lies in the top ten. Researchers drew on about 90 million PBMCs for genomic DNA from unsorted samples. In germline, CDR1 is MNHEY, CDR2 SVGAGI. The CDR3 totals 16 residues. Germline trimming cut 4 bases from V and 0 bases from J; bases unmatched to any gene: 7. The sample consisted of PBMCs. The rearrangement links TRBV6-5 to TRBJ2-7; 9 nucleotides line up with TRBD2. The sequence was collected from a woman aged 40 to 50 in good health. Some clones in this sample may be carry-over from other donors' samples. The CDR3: CASSFGLATNSYEQYF. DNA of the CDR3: TGTGCCAGCAGTTTCGGACTAGCGACTAACTCCTACGAGCAGTACTTC.